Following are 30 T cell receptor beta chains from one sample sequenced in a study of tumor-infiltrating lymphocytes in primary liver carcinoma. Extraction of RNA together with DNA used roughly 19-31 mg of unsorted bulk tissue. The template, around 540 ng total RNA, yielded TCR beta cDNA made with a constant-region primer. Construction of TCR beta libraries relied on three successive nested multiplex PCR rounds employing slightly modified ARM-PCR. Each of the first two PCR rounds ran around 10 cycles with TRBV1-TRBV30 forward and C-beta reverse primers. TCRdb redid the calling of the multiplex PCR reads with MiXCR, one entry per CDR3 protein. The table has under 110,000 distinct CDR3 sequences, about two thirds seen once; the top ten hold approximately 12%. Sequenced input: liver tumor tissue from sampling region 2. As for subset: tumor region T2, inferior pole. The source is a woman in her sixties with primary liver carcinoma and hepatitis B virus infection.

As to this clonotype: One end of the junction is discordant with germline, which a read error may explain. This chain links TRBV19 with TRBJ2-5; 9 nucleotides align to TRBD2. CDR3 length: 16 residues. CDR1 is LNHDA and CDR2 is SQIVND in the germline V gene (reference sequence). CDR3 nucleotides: TGTGCCAGTAGCCAACTAGCGGGCCTCCAGGGGGAGACCCAGCACTTC. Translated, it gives CASSQLAGLQGETQHF.

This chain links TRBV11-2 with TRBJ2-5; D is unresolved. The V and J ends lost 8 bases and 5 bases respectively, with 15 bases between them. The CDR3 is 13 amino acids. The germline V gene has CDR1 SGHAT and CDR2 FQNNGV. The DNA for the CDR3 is TGTGCCAGCTTATTTCCAGGTGGGGAGACCCAGTACTTC. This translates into CASLFPGGETQYF. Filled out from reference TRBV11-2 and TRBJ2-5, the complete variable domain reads EAGVAQSPRYKIIEKRQSVAFWCNPISGHATLYWYQQILGQGPKLLIQFQNNGVVDDSQLPKDRFSAERLKGVDSTLKIQPAKLEDSAVYLCASLFPGGETQYFGPGTRLLVL.

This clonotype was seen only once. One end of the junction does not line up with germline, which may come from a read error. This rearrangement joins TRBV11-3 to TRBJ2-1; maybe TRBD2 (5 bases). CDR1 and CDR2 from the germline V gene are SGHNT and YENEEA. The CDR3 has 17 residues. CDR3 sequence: CACSLGIGGLSYNEQFF. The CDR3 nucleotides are TGTGCCTGCAGCTTAGGAATCGGCGGGCTTTCCTACAATGAGCAGTTCTTC.

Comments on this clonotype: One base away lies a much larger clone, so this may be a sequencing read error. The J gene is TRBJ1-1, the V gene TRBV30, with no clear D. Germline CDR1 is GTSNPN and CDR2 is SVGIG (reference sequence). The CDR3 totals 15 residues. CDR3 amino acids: CAWRGFSSYNSEAFF. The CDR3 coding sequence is TGTGCCTGGAGAGGTTTTTCGTCCTACAACAGTGAAGCTTTCTTT.

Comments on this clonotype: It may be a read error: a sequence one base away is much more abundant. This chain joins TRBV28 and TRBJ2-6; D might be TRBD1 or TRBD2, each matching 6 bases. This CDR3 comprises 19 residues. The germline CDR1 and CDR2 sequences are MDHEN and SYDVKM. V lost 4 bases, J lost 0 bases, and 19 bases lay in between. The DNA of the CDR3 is TGTGCCAGCAGTTGGTGGAACGGGGGCGTTCGCTCTGGGGCCAACGTCCTGACTTTC. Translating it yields CASSWWNGGVRSGANVLTF.

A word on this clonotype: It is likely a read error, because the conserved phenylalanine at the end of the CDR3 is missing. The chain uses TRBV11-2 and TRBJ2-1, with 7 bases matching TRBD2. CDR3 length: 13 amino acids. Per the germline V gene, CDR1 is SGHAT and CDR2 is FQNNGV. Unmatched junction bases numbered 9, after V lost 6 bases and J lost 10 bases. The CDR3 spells CASSWTSGAEQFL. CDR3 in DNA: TGTGCCAGCAGTTGGACTAGTGGGGCAGAGCAGTTCCTC.

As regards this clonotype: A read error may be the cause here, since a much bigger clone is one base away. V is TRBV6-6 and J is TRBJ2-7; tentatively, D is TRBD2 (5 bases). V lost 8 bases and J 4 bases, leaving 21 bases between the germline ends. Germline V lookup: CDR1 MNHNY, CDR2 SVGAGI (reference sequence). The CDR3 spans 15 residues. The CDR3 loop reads CASAPSGIPFYEQYF. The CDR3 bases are TGTGCCAGCGCTCCATCCGGGATTCCCTTTTACGAGCAGTACTTC.

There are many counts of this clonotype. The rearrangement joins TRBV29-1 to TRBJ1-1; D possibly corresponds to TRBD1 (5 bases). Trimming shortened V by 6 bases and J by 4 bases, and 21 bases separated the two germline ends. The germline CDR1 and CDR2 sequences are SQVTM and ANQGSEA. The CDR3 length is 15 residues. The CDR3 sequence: CSVVGTPTRGTEAFF. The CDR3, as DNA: TGCAGCGTAGTTGGGACCCCCACGAGAGGCACTGAAGCTTTCTTT. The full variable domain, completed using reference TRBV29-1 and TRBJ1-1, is SAVISQKPSRDICQRGTSLTIQCQVDSQVTMMFWYRQQPGQSLTLIATANQGSEATYESGFVIDKFPISRPNLTFSTLTVSNMSPEDSSIYLCSVVGTPTRGTEAFFGQGTRLTVV.

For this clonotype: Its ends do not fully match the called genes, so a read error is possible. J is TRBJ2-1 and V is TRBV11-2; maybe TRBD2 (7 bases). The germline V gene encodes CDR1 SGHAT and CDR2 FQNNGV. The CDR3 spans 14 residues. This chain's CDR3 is CTSSVGGADNKQSF. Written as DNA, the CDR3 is TGTACCAGCAGCGTGGGGGGGGCAGACAATAAGCAGTCCTTC.

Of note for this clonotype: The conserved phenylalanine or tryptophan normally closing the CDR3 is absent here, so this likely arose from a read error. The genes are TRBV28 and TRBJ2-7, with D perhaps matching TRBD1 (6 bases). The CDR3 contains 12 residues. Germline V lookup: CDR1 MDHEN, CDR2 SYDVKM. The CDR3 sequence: CTSRTGQYEQYS. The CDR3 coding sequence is TGTACCAGCAGAACGGGACAATACGAGCAGTACTCC.

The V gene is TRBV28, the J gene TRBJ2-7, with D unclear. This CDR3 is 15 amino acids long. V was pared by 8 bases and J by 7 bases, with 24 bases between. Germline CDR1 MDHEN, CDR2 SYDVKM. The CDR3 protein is CASGPGARGLMEQYF. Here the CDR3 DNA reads TGTGCCAGCGGCCCCGGCGCAAGAGGATTGATGGAGCAGTACTTC. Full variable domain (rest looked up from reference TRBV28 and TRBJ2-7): DVKVTQSSRYLVKRTGEKVFLECVQDMDHENMFWYRQDPGLGLRLIYFSYDVKMKEKGDIPEGYSVSREKKERFSLILESASTNQTSMYLCASGPGARGLMEQYFGPGTRLTVT.

Here the CDR3 reads CASSPQTPAGVYGYTF. The CDR3 DNA reads TGTGCCAGCAGCCCTCAAACCCCGGCAGGGGTCTATGGCTACACCTTC. The chain joins TRBV28 to TRBJ1-2; maybe TRBD1 (6 bases). There are 16 residues in the CDR3. Trimming stripped 6 bases from V and 4 bases from J, with 21 bases between. Germline V gene data show CDR1 as MDHEN and CDR2 as SYDVKM.

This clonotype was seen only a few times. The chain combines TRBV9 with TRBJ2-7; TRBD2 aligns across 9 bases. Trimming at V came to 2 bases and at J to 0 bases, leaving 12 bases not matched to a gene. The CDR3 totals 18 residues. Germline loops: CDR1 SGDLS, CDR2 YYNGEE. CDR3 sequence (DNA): TGTGCCAGCAGCGTCGGGGGCTGGAGCGGGAGGAACTCCTACGAGCAGTACTTC. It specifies CASSVGGWSGRNSYEQYF.

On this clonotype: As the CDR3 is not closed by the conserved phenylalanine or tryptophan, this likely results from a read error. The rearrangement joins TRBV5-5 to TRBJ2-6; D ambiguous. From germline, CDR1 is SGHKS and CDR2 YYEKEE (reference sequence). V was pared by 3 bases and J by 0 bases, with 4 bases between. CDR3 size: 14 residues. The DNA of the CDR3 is TGTGCCAGCAGCTATTACTCTGGGGCCAACGTCCTGACTTTG. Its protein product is CASSYYSGANVLTL.

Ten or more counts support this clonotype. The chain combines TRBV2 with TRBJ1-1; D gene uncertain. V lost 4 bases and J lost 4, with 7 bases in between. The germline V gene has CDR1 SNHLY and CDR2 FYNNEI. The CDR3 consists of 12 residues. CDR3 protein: CASSVGATEAFF. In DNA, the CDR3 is TGTGCCAGCAGTGTGGGAGCCACTGAAGCTTTCTTT.

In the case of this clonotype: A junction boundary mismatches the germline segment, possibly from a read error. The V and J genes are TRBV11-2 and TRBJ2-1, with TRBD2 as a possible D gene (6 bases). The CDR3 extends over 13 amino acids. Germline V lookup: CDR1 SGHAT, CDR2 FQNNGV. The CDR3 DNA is TGTGCCAGCAGCTTCCCTATGGGCGGGGAGCGGTTCTTC. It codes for CASSFPMGGERFF.

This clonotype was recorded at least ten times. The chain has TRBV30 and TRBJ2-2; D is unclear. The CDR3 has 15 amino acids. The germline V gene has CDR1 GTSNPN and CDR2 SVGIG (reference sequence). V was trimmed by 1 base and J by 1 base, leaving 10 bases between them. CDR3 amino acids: CAWSALGLNTGELFF. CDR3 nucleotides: TGTGCCTGGAGTGCTCTAGGGTTGAACACCGGGGAGCTGTTTTTT.

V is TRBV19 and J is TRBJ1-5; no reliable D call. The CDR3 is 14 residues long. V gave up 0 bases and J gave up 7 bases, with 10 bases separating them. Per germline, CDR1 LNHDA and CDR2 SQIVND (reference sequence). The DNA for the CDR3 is TGTGCCAGTAGTATAGAAGGGTCGGGACAGCCCCAGCATTTT. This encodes CASSIEGSGQPQHF. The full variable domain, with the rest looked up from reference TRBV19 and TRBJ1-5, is DGGITQSPKYLFRKEGQNVTLSCEQNLNHDAMYWYRQDPGQGLRLIYYSQIVNDFQKGDIAEGYSVSREKKESFPLTVTSAQKNPTAFYLCASSIEGSGQPQHFGDGTRLSIL.

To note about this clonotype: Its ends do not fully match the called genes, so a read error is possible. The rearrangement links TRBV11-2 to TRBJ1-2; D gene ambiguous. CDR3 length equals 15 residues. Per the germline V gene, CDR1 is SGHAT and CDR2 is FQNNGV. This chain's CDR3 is CASSLESAGYYDYTF. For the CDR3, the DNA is TGTGCCAGCAGCTTAGAAAGTGCGGGGTACTATGACTACACCTTC.

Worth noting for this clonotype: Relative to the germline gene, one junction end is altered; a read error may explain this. The DNA for the CDR3 is TGTGCCAGCAGCATAGTGTGTTACGGGGAACTGTTTTTT. Translated: CASSIVCYGELFF. This chain connects TRBV11-2 to TRBJ2-2; maybe TRBD2 (5 bases). Germline V CDR1 and CDR2: SGHAT, FQNNGV. The CDR3 consists of 13 residues. The full variable domain, rest sourced from reference TRBV11-2 and TRBJ2-2, is EAGVAQSPRYKIIEKRQSVAFWCNPISGHATLYWYQQILGQGPKLLIQFQNNGVVDDSQLPKDRFSAERLKGVDSTLKIQPAKLEDSAVYLCASSIVCYGELFFGEGSRLTVL.

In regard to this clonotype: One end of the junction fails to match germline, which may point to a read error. The CDR3 DNA reads TGTGCCGGCAGTTTAGCGGGGGAGGCAGGGGGCTATTCACCCCTCCACTTT. Translating gives CAGSLAGEAGGYSPLHF. The V call is TRBV12-3 or TRBV12-4, the J call TRBJ1-6, with 8 bases fitting TRBD1. This CDR3 has 17 amino acids.

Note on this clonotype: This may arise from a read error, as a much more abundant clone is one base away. CDR3 sequence: CASRSTTSGGSYEQYF. CDR3 nucleotide sequence: TGTGCCAGCAGATCCACTACTAGCGGGGGCTCCTACGAGCAGTACTTC. The chain couples TRBV13 to TRBJ2-7; 11 nucleotides align to TRBD2. The CDR3 runs to 16 residues. After removal of 6 bases from V and 0 bases from J, the junction contained 7 bases not matched to a gene. CDR1 and CDR2 from the germline V gene are PRHDT and FYEKMQ (reference sequence). Full variable domain (remainder filled in from reference TRBV13 and TRBJ2-7): AAGVIQSPRHLIKEKRETATLKCYPIPRHDTVYWYQQGPGQDPQFLISFYEKMQSDKGSIPDRFSAQQFSDYHSELNMSSLELGDSALYFCASRSTTSGGSYEQYFGPGTRLTVT.

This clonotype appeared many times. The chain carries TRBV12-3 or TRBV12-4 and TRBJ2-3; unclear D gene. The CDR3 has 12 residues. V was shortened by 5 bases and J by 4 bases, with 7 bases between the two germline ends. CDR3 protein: CASSPQADTQYF. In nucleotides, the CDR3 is TGTGCCAGCAGTCCTCAGGCAGATACGCAGTATTTT.

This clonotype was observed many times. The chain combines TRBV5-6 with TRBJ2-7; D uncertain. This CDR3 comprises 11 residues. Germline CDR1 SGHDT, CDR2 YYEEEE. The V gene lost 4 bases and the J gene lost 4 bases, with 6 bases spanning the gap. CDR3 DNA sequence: TGTGCCAGCAGCGCTGTTTACGAGCAGTACTTC. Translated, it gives CASSAVYEQYF. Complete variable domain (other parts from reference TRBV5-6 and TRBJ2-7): DAGVTQSPTHLIKTRGQQVTLRCSPKSGHDTVSWYQQALGQGPQFIFQYYEEEERQRGNFPDRFSGHQFPNYSSELNVNALLLGDSALYLCASSAVYEQYFGPGTRLTVT.

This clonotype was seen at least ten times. CDR3 coding DNA: TGCGCCAGCAGCTGGTTAGGACGGAGAGGGGAGACCCAGTACTTC. It is translated as CASSWLGRRGETQYF. The rearrangement links TRBV5-1 to TRBJ2-5, with a possible D match to TRBD2 (5 bases). Per the germline V gene, CDR1 is SGHRS and CDR2 is YFSETQ. V gave up 3 bases and J gave up 5 bases, with 17 bases separating them. This CDR3 contains 15 residues. Full variable domain (outside the CDR3, taken from reference TRBV5-1 and TRBJ2-5): KAGVTQTPRYLIKTRGQQVTLSCSPISGHRSVSWYQQTPGQGLQFLFEYFSETQRNKGNFPGRFSGRQFSNSRSEMNVSTLELGDSALYLCASSWLGRRGETQYFGPGTRLLVL.

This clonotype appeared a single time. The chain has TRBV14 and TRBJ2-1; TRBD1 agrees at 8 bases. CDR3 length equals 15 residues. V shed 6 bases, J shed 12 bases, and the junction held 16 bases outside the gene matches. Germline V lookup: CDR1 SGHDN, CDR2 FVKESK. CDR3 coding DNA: TGTGCCAGCAGTCTAGGACAGGGAGAATTGAGTGTGCAGTTCTTC. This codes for CASSLGQGELSVQFF.

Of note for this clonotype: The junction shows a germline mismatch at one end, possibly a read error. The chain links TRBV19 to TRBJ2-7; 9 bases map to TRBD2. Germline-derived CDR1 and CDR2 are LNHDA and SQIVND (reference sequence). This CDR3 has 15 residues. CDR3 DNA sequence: TGTGCCAGTAGTTGGACTAGCGAAACCTCCTACGAGCAGCACTTC. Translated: CASSWTSETSYEQHF.

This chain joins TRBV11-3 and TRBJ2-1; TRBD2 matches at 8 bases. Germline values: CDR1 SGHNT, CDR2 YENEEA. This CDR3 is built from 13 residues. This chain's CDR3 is CGRSSRLALEQFF. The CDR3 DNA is TGTGGCAGAAGCTCACGACTAGCGCTTGAGCAGTTCTTC. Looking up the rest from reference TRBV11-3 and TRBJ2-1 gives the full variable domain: EAGVVQSPRYKIIEKKQPVAFWCNPISGHNTLYWYLQNLGQGPELLIRYENEEAVDDSQLPKDRFSAERLKGVDSTLKIQPAELGDSAVYLCGRSSRLALEQFFGPGTRLTVL.

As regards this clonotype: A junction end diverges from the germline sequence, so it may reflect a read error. As DNA, the CDR3 is TGTGCCAGCAGCTTAGATCTTACAAGGCCATACGAGGAGTATTTC. It codes for CASSLDLTRPYEEYF. V is TRBV11-2 and J is TRBJ2-7; no clear D. The length of the CDR3 is 15 residues. The germline V gene encodes CDR1 SGHAT and CDR2 FQNNGV.

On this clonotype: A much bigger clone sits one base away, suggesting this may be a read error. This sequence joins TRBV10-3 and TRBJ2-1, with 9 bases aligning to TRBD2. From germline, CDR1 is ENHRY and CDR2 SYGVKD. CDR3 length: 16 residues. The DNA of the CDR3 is TGTGACATCAGTGAGGGTAGCGGGAGCGGTGATAATGAGCAGTTCTTC. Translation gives CDISEGSGSGDNEQFF.